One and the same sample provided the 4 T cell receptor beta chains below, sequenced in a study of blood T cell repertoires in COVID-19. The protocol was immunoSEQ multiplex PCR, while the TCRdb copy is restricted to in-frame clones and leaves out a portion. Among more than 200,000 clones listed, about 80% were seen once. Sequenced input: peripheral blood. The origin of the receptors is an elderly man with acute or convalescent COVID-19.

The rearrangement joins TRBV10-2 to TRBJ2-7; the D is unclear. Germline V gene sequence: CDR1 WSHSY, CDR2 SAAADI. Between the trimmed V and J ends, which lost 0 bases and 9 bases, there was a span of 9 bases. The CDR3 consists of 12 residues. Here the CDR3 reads CASSESDAGQYF. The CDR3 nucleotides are TGCGCCAGCAGTGAGTCCGACGCAGGGCAGTACTTC.

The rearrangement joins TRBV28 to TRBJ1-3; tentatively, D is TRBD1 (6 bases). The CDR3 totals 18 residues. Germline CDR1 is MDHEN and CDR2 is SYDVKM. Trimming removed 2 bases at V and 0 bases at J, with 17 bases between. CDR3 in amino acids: CASSLAGVKPISGNTIYF. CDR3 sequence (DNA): TGTGCCAGCAGTTTAGCAGGGGTTAAACCCATCTCTGGAAACACCATATATTTT.

CDR3 DNA sequence: TGTGCCAGCAGCTCCCCGACAGGTCGCTCTGGAAACACCATATATTTT. It codes for CASSSPTGRSGNTIYF. V gene TRBV5-4 combines with J gene TRBJ1-3, with D possibly being TRBD1 (6 bases). V shed 3 bases and J shed 0 bases, with 13 bases lying between them. CDR1 is SGHNT and CDR2 is YYREEE in the germline V gene (reference sequence). The CDR3 runs to 16 residues.

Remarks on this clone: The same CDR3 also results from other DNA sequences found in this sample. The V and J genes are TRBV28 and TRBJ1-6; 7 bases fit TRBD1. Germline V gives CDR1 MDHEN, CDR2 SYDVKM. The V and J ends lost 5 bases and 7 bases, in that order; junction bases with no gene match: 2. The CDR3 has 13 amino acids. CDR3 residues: CASSRDRNSPLHF. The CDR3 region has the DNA TGTGCCAGCAGTCGGGACAGAAATTCACCCCTCCACTTT.